The T cell receptor (beta chain) under discussion was sequenced for a study of response to subunit inactivated influenza vaccine. One entry per CDR3 protein results from TCRdb running MiXCR on the RT-PCR reads. Of 530,000 or so distinct CDR3 sequences in the sample, around 15% are singletons; the top ten hold 11%. Notes on the study in general: It was the authors' suggestion that each seasonal influenza vaccination recruits few new T cells.

Germline V CDR1 and CDR2: SQVTM, ANQGSEA. Trimming shortened V by 7 bases and J by 4 bases, and 21 bases separated the two germline ends. This CDR3 spans 15 amino acids. This clonotype was observed many times. The target antigen is unknown. The source is a man aged 45-65 years who received an inactivated influenza vaccine. The source was PBMCs from blood, collected 12 days after vaccination. This chain connects TRBV29-1 to TRBJ2-3, with D maybe TRBD1 (6 bases). For the CDR3, the DNA is TGCAGCGGGGCCTCAGGGGCCCGAGGGGCAGATACGCAGTATTTT. This codes for CSGASGARGADTQYF.